In its sample, the clone carrying this T cell receptor (beta chain) was seen a few times. Its antigen is undetermined. One end of the junction fails to match germline, which may point to a read error. The germline CDR1 and CDR2 sequences are PRHDT and FYEKMQ (reference sequence). The CDR3 sequence is 13 residues long. This record belongs to a study of blood T cells in healthy people across ages. Study-level results: TCR beta diversity tracked closely with naive T cell percentage.

A second roughly 6 to 12 cycle PCR used barcoded and J-beta primers. TCRdb re-called the 5' RACE reads with MiXCR, one entry per CDR3 protein. The sample carries 450,000 to 700,000 distinct CDR3 sequences, roughly a quarter recorded once. The chain has TRBV13 and TRBJ2-7; either TRBD1 or TRBD2 may supply D (5 bases each). The specimen was blood. The receptor was derived from a woman in her 70s in good health. CDR3 in amino acids: CASGVGAIHEQHF. CDR3 bases: TGTGCCAGCGGGGTCGGGGCTATCCACGAGCAGCACTTC.